The 29 T cell receptor beta chains listed next were all sequenced from one sample in a study of regulatory T cells in long-lasting Graves disease. With iRepertoire HTBI primers and Arm-PCR of CDR3 regions, TCR beta libraries were built. TCRdb re-analysed the multiplex PCR reads in MiXCR, keeping a single row per CDR3 protein. This table holds almost 350,000 distinct CDR3 sequences, 20% found once. Time point described: persistent/refractory GD, antithyroid drugs over 5 years with positive TRAb. After RNA was extracted from PBMCs, the TCR library was made from it. The starting material was peripheral blood mononuclear cells (PBMCs), obtained when the disease was refractory, from a patient treated with antithyroid drugs. Receptors originate from a female donor with Graves disease.

CDR3 sequence: CAWSLMGFTDTQYF. The CDR3 nucleotides read TGTGCCTGGAGTTTGATGGGATTTACAGATACGCAGTATTTT. The V gene is TRBV30, the J gene TRBJ2-3; D is ambiguous. The V end lost 2 bases, the J end lost 3 bases, and 12 bases lay between the germline ends. The CDR3 covers 14 residues. From germline, CDR1 is GTSNPN and CDR2 SVGIG (reference sequence).

The rearrangement uses TRBV7-9 and TRBJ2-3, with D uncertain. The ends were cut back, 7 bases at V and 5 bases at J, with 7 bases in the middle. Germline V CDR1 and CDR2: SEHNR, FQNEAQ (reference sequence). There are 11 residues in the CDR3. In nucleotides, the CDR3 is TGTGCCAGCACAAATGGAGATACGCAGTATTTT. It specifies CASTNGDTQYF.

This clonotype was detected ten times or more. The CDR3 sequence: CASSPRNPANYGYTF. In DNA, the CDR3 is TGTGCCAGCTCACCACGGAACCCTGCTAACTATGGCTACACCTTC. The chain carries TRBV18 and TRBJ1-2; D is unclear. Germline CDR1 and CDR2: KGHSH and LQKENI. The CDR3 consists of 15 residues. The V gene lost 1 base and the J gene lost 0 bases, with 9 bases spanning the gap.

This clonotype appeared many times. The rearrangement joins TRBV12-3 or TRBV12-4 to TRBJ2-5; D not resolved. Deletions cut 3 bases from V and 2 bases from J, with 7 bases between. CDR3 size: 13 residues. The CDR3 DNA reads TGTGCCAGCAGTTTTGAAGAACAAGAGACCCAGTACTTC. Its translation: CASSFEEQETQYF.

At least ten counts were recorded for this clonotype. The chain recombines TRBV6-1 with TRBJ2-2, with a tentative D call TRBD2 (6 bases). The CDR3 is 15 residues long. From germline, CDR1 is MNHNS and CDR2 SASEGT. Trimming removed 7 bases from V and 5 bases from J, with 17 bases in between. As DNA, the CDR3 is TGTGCCAGCAATAGGAGGGTGGACCGTACCGGGGAGCTGTTTTTT. It encodes CASNRRVDRTGELFF.

This clonotype was counted at least ten times. The chain has TRBV27 and TRBJ2-7; 12 bases agree with TRBD1. This CDR3 is built from 16 residues. The germline V gene has CDR1 MNHEY and CDR2 SMNVEV (reference sequence). V shed 6 bases and J 5 bases; nucleotides not matched to a gene: 11. CDR3: CASRKARDRGHDEQYF. CDR3 bases: TGTGCCAGCAGAAAAGCCCGGGACAGGGGGCACGACGAGCAGTACTTC.

This clonotype was picked up many times. The rearrangement links TRBV15 to TRBJ1-1, with 10 positions matching TRBD1. V dropped 3 bases and J dropped 6; count of bases not matched to a gene: 10. This CDR3 contains 16 residues. Germline loops: CDR1 LNHNV, CDR2 YYDKDF (reference sequence). As DNA, the CDR3 is TGTGCCACCAGCAGTGGACAGGGGGGCCGAGGACCTGAAGCTTTCTTT. Translating it yields CATSSGQGGRGPEAFF. Combining the CDR3 with reference TRBV15 and TRBJ1-1 gives the whole variable domain DAMVIQNPRYQVTQFGKPVTLSCSQTLNHNVMYWYQQKSSQAPKLLFHYYDKDFNNEADTPDNFQSRRPNTSFCFLDIRSPGLGDTAMYLCATSSGQGGRGPEAFFGQGTRLTVV.

The chain employs TRBV5-1 and TRBJ2-7; D is tentatively TRBD1 or TRBD2 (7 bases each). This CDR3 spans 15 amino acids. Germline V lookup: CDR1 SGHRS, CDR2 YFSETQ. V lost 2 bases and J 5 bases, leaving 17 bases between the germline ends. The CDR3 here is CASSLGGGGLDEQYF. In DNA, the CDR3 is TGCGCCAGCAGCTTAGGGGGAGGGGGCCTGGACGAGCAGTACTTC.

The genes are TRBV6-1 and TRBJ1-1, with 7 bases aligning to TRBD1. The germline gives CDR1 MNHNS, CDR2 SASEGT. This CDR3 region has 15 residues. The ends lost 6 bases at V and 5 bases at J; junction bases unmatched: 12. CDR3 DNA sequence: TGTGCCAGCAGCCGCCCCCCCGACAGGGCTACTGAAGCTTTCTTT. Translating gives CASSRPPDRATEAFF.

This clonotype occurred a few times. V usage is TRBV9 and J usage is TRBJ2-5, with no clear D. Trimming cost V 0 bases and J 2 bases, with 14 bases left between them. The CDR3 totals 16 residues. Germline loops: CDR1 SGDLS, CDR2 YYNGEE. CDR3 nucleotides: TGTGCCAGCAGCGTAGCGGGCAGGTTCTTACAAGAGACCCAGTACTTC. Translated, it gives CASSVAGRFLQETQYF.

This clonotype was seen repeatedly, ten times or more. The rearrangement links TRBV10-3 to TRBJ2-7; D gene unclear. Germline V gives CDR1 ENHRY, CDR2 SYGVKD. This CDR3 is built from 11 residues. With 4 bases removed from V and 5 bases from J, the gap between germline ends came to 6 bases. CDR3 protein: CAISGGDEQYF. DNA for the CDR3: TGTGCCATCAGTGGTGGGGACGAGCAGTACTTC.

This clonotype was counted a few times. The chain is built from TRBV14 and TRBJ2-7; 7 bases match TRBD2. CDR3 size: 23 residues. Per the germline V gene, CDR1 is SGHDN and CDR2 is FVKESK. With 1 base clipped from V and 2 bases from J, the junction kept 29 bases outside the gene matches. CDR3 protein: CASSQVLADPRGRAAGGTYEQYF. The CDR3 DNA reads as TGTGCCAGCAGCCAAGTTCTAGCGGATCCCCGTGGACGGGCTGCCGGAGGCACCTACGAGCAGTACTTC.

This clonotype came up many times. The chain uses TRBV12-3 or TRBV12-4 and TRBJ1-1; D is ambiguous. V shed 6 bases and J shed 2 bases, with 10 bases lying between them. This CDR3 comprises 13 residues. Written as DNA, the CDR3 is TGTGCCAGCAGCTTGAGGGCTAACACTGAAGCTTTCTTT. This translates into CASSLRANTEAFF.

The rearrangement links TRBV6-2 or TRBV6-3 to TRBJ2-3, with 7 bases fitting TRBD2. Germline V lookup: CDR1 MNHEY, CDR2 SVGEGT. J was trimmed by 4 bases and V by 3 bases; bases with no gene match: 7. The length of the CDR3 is 15 residues. DNA of the CDR3: TGTGCCAGCAGTTATCAAGCGGGGTTCGCAGATACGCAGTATTTT. Its translation is CASSYQAGFADTQYF.

The rearrangement links TRBV5-1 to TRBJ1-1; 8 bases map to TRBD1. Losses at the gene ends were 0 bases for V and 3 bases for J; bases not matched to a gene: 10. The CDR3 extends over 17 amino acids. From germline, CDR1 is SGHRS and CDR2 YFSETQ. The CDR3: CASSLGTGTMMDTEAFF. For the CDR3, the DNA is TGCGCCAGCAGCTTGGGGACAGGGACGATGATGGACACTGAAGCTTTCTTT.

This clonotype was picked up many times. This chain links TRBV7-2 with TRBJ1-4, with D perhaps matching TRBD1 (6 bases). CDR3 length: 15 residues. V was cut by 1 base and J by 7 bases, with 13 bases left in between. Germline CDR1 reads SGHTA; CDR2 reads FQGNSA. DNA of the CDR3: TGTGCCAGCAGCTTAGGTGGGGGGCTGGGTGAAAAACTGTTTTTT. Residues: CASSLGGGLGEKLFF.

The table lists this clonotype with many counts. The chain couples TRBV19 to TRBJ1-1; no definite D call. CDR1 LNHDA and CDR2 SQIVND come from the germline V gene (reference sequence). V lost 10 bases and J 7 bases, leaving 13 bases between the germline ends. This CDR3 is 11 amino acids long. In nucleotides, the CDR3 is TGTGCCACAGGACCACCGTTTGAAGCTTTCTTT. It yields the protein CATGPPFEAFF.

This clonotype was observed many times. This chain connects TRBV12-3 or TRBV12-4 to TRBJ1-3, with D tentatively TRBD1 (5 bases). Trimming cost V 3 bases and J 6 bases, with 9 bases left between them. The CDR3 has 13 residues. CDR3 residues: CASSLGTVNTIYF. The CDR3 nucleotides read TGTGCCAGCAGTTTGGGGACGGTAAACACCATATATTTT.

This clonotype came up many times. This sequence joins TRBV28 and TRBJ2-5; 8 bases agree with TRBD2. Losses at the gene ends were 7 bases for V and 9 bases for J; bases not matched to a gene: 25. The germline V gene has CDR1 MDHEN and CDR2 SYDVKM. CDR3 length equals 18 residues. The CDR3 nucleotides are TGTGCCAGCACCCCTTCAACGACTTCACTAGCGGCGGGGTTGGCCCAGTACTTC. It specifies CASTPSTTSLAAGLAQYF. Drawing the rest from reference TRBV28 and TRBJ2-5, the complete variable domain is DVKVTQSSRYLVKRTGEKVFLECVQDMDHENMFWYRQDPGLGLRLIYFSYDVKMKEKGDIPEGYSVSREKKERFSLILESASTNQTSMYLCASTPSTTSLAAGLAQYFGPGTRLLVL.

The chain employs TRBV11-3 and TRBJ2-2, with TRBD1 matching over 9 bases. This CDR3 is built from 19 residues. The germline V gene has CDR1 SGHNT and CDR2 YENEEA. Trimming removed 2 bases from V and 0 bases from J; junction bases left unmatched: 10. For the CDR3, the DNA is TGTGCCAGCAGCTTACCTAGATTGGGACAGGGCTCGAACACCGGGGAGCTGTTTTTT. Translation gives CASSLPRLGQGSNTGELFF.

The chain carries TRBV7-2 and TRBJ2-5; 11 nucleotides align to TRBD1. V lost 5 bases, J lost 4 bases, and 6 bases stayed unmatched. The CDR3 totals 15 residues. Germline CDR1 reads SGHTA; CDR2 reads FQGNSA. DNA of the CDR3: TGTGCCAGCAGCGCTACCGGGACAGGGGGAGAGACCCAGTACTTC. Translation: CASSATGTGGETQYF.

This clonotype was counted many times. This chain joins TRBV4-2 and TRBJ1-6, with TRBD1 identical over 8 bases. The CDR3 totals 15 residues. Looked up from germline, CDR1 is LGHNA and CDR2 is YNFKEQ. V lost 2 bases to trimming and J lost 8 bases; unmatched junction nucleotides: 5. The DNA of the CDR3 is TGTGCCAGCAGCCAATTCGACAGGGGTTATTCACCCCTCCACTTT. This codes for CASSQFDRGYSPLHF.

This chain uses TRBV5-5 with TRBJ2-1, with 9 bases aligning to TRBD2. The CDR3 contains 16 residues. Germline CDR1 reads SGHKS; CDR2 reads YYEKEE (reference sequence). V shed 4 bases and J 8 bases; nucleotides not matched to a gene: 13. The CDR3 sequence: CASSHLTGLAEHEQFF. DNA for the CDR3: TGTGCCAGCAGCCACCTTACGGGACTAGCTGAGCATGAGCAGTTCTTC.

This clonotype has at least ten counts. The CDR3 region is CASSLPPDRVGKTQYF. DNA of the CDR3: TGTGCCAGCAGCTTACCCCCTGACAGGGTAGGCAAGACCCAGTACTTC. The rearrangement links TRBV7-3 to TRBJ2-5, with TRBD1 matching 7 bases. The V gene end was trimmed by 2 bases and the J gene end by 6 bases; junction bases not matched to a gene: 12. The CDR3 runs 16 residues. Germline V gene lookup returns CDR1 SGHTA and CDR2 FQGTGA.

Many counts were recorded for this clonotype. The chain couples TRBV11-2 to TRBJ1-1, with TRBD1 as a possible D gene (5 bases). V was pared by 1 base and J by 4 bases, with 13 bases between. The CDR3 spans 15 residues. Germline lookup yields CDR1 SGHAT and CDR2 FQNNGV. CDR3 nucleotides: TGTGCCAGCAGCTTAGTGGGGGGTCAGGGCACTGAAGCTTTCTTT. Amino acids: CASSLVGGQGTEAFF. The complete variable domain, with remaining parts taken from reference TRBV11-2 and TRBJ1-1, reads EAGVAQSPRYKIIEKRQSVAFWCNPISGHATLYWYQQILGQGPKLLIQFQNNGVVDDSQLPKDRFSAERLKGVDSTLKIQPAKLEDSAVYLCASSLVGGQGTEAFFGQGTRLTVV.

The chain couples TRBV18 to TRBJ1-5; 7 positions match TRBD1. This CDR3 comprises 15 residues. V shed 3 bases, J shed 4 bases, and the junction held 6 bases outside the gene matches. Germline loops: CDR1 KGHSH, CDR2 LQKENI. In nucleotides, the CDR3 is TGTGCCAGCTCACCTTCGACAGGGCCTAATCAGCCCCAGCATTTT. It encodes CASSPSTGPNQPQHF. Filled out from reference TRBV18 and TRBJ1-5, the complete variable domain reads NAGVMQNPRHLVRRRGQEARLRCSPMKGHSHVYWYRQLPEEGLKFMVYLQKENIIDESGMPKERFSAEFPKEGPSILRIQQVVRGDSAAYFCASSPSTGPNQPQHFGDGTRLSIL.

This clonotype was picked up many times. The chain couples TRBV24-1 to TRBJ1-5; D call uncertain. This CDR3 region has 14 residues. The V gene lost 3 bases and the J gene lost 4 bases, with 9 bases spanning the gap. Germline V lookup: CDR1 KGHDR, CDR2 SFDVKD. CDR3 in amino acids: CATSDGMGNQPQHF. The CDR3 DNA reads as TGTGCCACCAGTGATGGTATGGGGAATCAGCCCCAGCATTTT.

The chain couples TRBV28 to TRBJ1-5; 7 positions agree with TRBD1. The CDR3 loop spans 20 amino acids. Looked up from germline, CDR1 is MDHEN and CDR2 is SYDVKM. The junction had 17 bases not matched to a gene; V was cut back by 3 bases and J by 0 bases. In DNA form, the CDR3 reads TGTGCCAGCAGTTTGCTGTTCGGGTCAGGGGGGATTAGTAGCAATCAGCCCCAGCATTTT. Its translation: CASSLLFGSGGISSNQPQHF.

This clonotype was seen repeatedly, ten times or more. The V and J genes are TRBV3-1 and TRBJ1-2; tentatively, D is TRBD1 (6 bases). The CDR3 sequence is 14 residues long. Trimming removed 1 base at V and 2 bases at J, with 8 bases between. Per the germline V gene, CDR1 is LGHDT and CDR2 is YNNKEL (reference sequence). CDR3 loop: CASSQGGGNYGYTF. The DNA of the CDR3 is TGTGCCAGCAGCCAAGGAGGGGGGAACTATGGCTACACCTTC.